Below, 5 T cell receptor beta chains from the same sample are listed, as sequenced in a study of beta chain features in type 1 diabetes. The entirety of the isolated RNA underwent reverse transcription, so expressed TCRB transcripts were sequenced. Clones were sequenced by immunoSEQ multiplex PCR, and TCRdb holds only the in-frame ones, with some missing. The profile shows approximately 340,000 clones, approximately 16% of them singletons. Sequenced input: naive CD4+ T cells from blood. All receptors come from a woman between 18 and 29 years old in good health.

In its sample, this clone was seen a few times. The rearrangement links TRBV18 to TRBJ2-3; the match to TRBD2 covers 7 bases. Looked up from germline, CDR1 is KGHSH and CDR2 is LQKENI. The CDR3 spans 15 residues. Losses at the gene ends were 4 bases for V and 4 bases for J; bases not matched to a gene: 8. The CDR3 sequence is CASSLLAVAADTQYF. CDR3 DNA sequence: TGTGCCAGCTCACTTCTAGCGGTTGCGGCAGATACGCAGTATTTT.

This chain uses TRBV12-5 with TRBJ2-1; D might be TRBD2 (5 bases). Germline CDR1 and CDR2: LGHNT and FRNRAP. The CDR3 extends over 17 amino acids. Trimming took off 0 bases at V and 4 bases at J, with 16 bases between the two ends. CDR3 loop: CASGLVPGVESYNEQFF. CDR3 DNA sequence: TGTGCTAGTGGTTTGGTGCCCGGGGTGGAGTCGTACAATGAGCAGTTCTTC. Complete variable domain (other parts from reference TRBV12-5 and TRBJ2-1): DARVTQTPRHKVTEMGQEVTMRCQPILGHNTVFWYRQTMMQGLELLAYFRNRAPLDDSGMPKDRFSAEMPDATLATLKIQPSEPRDSAVYFCASGLVPGVESYNEQFFGPGTRLTVL.

This clone turned up a few times. The chain is built from TRBV7-9 and TRBJ1-1, with 7 bases aligning to TRBD1. The V and J ends lost 2 bases and 0 bases, in that order; junction bases with no gene match: 3. The CDR3 consists of 15 residues. The germline V gene has CDR1 SEHNR and CDR2 FQNEAQ (reference sequence). Written as DNA, the CDR3 is TGTGCCAGCAGCTTATCGGGACAGCTGAACACTGAAGCTTTCTTT. It is translated as CASSLSGQLNTEAFF.

The V call is TRBV5-1, the J call TRBJ2-3; TRBD2 agrees at 11 bases. This CDR3 region has 16 residues. Trimming at V came to 3 bases and at J to 4 bases, leaving 7 bases not matched to a gene. Germline CDR1 and CDR2: SGHRS and YFSETQ. CDR3: CASSSTTSGSADTQYF. CDR3 nucleotides: TGCGCCAGCAGCTCGACTACTAGCGGGAGTGCAGATACGCAGTATTTT. The full variable domain, in which reference TRBV5-1 and TRBJ2-3 provide the parts outside the CDR3, is KAGVTQTPRYLIKTRGQQVTLSCSPISGHRSVSWYQQTPGQGLQFLFEYFSETQRNKGNFPGRFSGRQFSNSRSEMNVSTLELGDSALYLCASSSTTSGSADTQYFGPGTRLTVL.

The CDR3 here is CASSLAFPGWFGETQYF. Here the CDR3 DNA reads TGTGCCAGCAGTTTAGCGTTCCCAGGATGGTTCGGAGAGACCCAGTACTTC. This chain links TRBV27 with TRBJ2-5; D is unresolved. The CDR3 sequence is 17 residues long. In germline, CDR1 is MNHEY, CDR2 SMNVEV (reference sequence). Trimming left V 2 bases short and J 4 bases short, with 20 bases between.